The sequence of this T cell receptor (beta chain) was determined in a study of blood T cell repertoires in COVID-19. Study as a whole: From T cells, B-cell-depleted T cells, or PBMCs came the material, which was cDNA or gDNA.

In the authors' workflow: Amplifying reference gene primers gave estimates of nucleated cell counts. Measured with immunoSEQ multiplex PCR; TCRdb has only the in-frame clones, and not every one. Clone size and the V and J calls come from that table; the DNA yielded D and trimming. The sample yields approximately 240,000 clones, about 93% seen once. Researchers sorted participants into cohorts using their self-reported clinical history. Per the germline V gene, CDR1 is SGDLS and CDR2 is YYNGEE. The CDR3 totals 15 residues. Trimming left V 0 bases short and J 3 bases short, with 10 bases between. This clonotype was obtained from a woman under 30 who had recovered from COVID-19. V gene TRBV9 combines with J gene TRBJ2-4, with D maybe TRBD2 (5 bases). Sequencing was carried out using PBMCs or T cells enriched from blood (not recorded which). CDR3 DNA: TGTGCCAGCAGCGTAGGAATGGGGAGCAAAAACATTCAGTACTTC. This encodes CASSVGMGSKNIQYF.